This TCR beta chain stems from a study of shared clonotypes between healthy human individuals. About the study: Researchers assigned three CD4 naive, three CD4 memory, two CD8 naive and one CD8 memory plate to each donor.

Sequencing used immunoSEQ multiplex PCR; TCRdb keeps in-frame clones, though not all of them. This sample has under 2,500,000 clones, with roughly 95% found just once. Details on this clone: No antigen is known for it.

Losses at the gene ends were 5 bases for V and 3 bases for J; bases not matched to a gene: 6. The CDR3 length is 15 residues. Germline V gene sequence: CDR1 SGHAT, CDR2 FQDESV (reference sequence). Study-level results: Blood was the only sampled material, and tissue repertoires likely differ. Generation probabilities of non-shared clonotypes were lower (relative to those shared by all four donors). Represented diversity (both genetic and exposure-history) was limited by the small number of donors.

The sequenced sample was naive CD4+ T cells sorted from blood. Subset noted: CD45RA+ positively selected. This sequence was found in a young man in good health. This chain connects TRBV11-1 to TRBJ2-2, with 7 bases lining up with TRBD2. CDR3 DNA sequence: TGTGCCAGCAGCACCGGGAGGACCGACACCGGGGAGCTGTTTTTT. It is translated as CASSTGRTDTGELFF.